The T cell receptor (beta chain) described here comes from a study of CD8+CD57+ T cells in acquired aplastic anemia. Study in general: Sorted cells (CD4+ and CD8+) yielded DNA amounts that averaged approximately 3.1 ug. Whole-study results and caveats: Researchers reported that CD8+ Simpson's diversity was not significantly different in patients versus controls. A set of approximately 30 CD8+ CDR3 sequences was shared between patients and controls, and these sequences appeared highly expressed in patients.

The TCR beta profiling, which covered VDJ combination and CDR3 sequence, was carried out using genomic DNA as the template. TCRdb re-analysed the reads in MiXCR, keeping a single row per CDR3 protein. The repertoire includes some 200,000 distinct CDR3 sequences, roughly half of them detected once, and around 8.8% sits in the top ten. This clonotype was observed at least ten times. What it binds is not known. Sequenced patients had shown CD8+CD57+ cell expansion by flow cytometry. Blood came from patients not yet given any therapy. CDR3 size: 14 residues. CDR1 is SGHRS, CDR2 YFSETQ, per germline. V lost 7 bases, J lost 2 bases, and 12 bases lay in between.

The chain combines TRBV5-1 with TRBJ2-2; D may be TRBD1 (5 bases). The sequencing sample was made of sorted CD4+, CD8+, or CD8+CD57+ T cells (not recorded which) from PBMCs. The TCR was taken from a human donor with aplastic anemia. The CDR3 here is CASASTGNTGELFF. The CDR3 DNA is TGCGCCAGCGCTAGTACAGGCAACACCGGGGAGCTGTTTTTT.